Described below is a single T cell receptor (beta chain) sequence and its context. Sequencing used immunoSEQ multiplex PCR; TCRdb keeps in-frame clones, though not all of them. Among about 300,000 clones listed, 89% were seen once. The data are from a study of blood T cell repertoires in COVID-19. Study-level background: Samples came from the United States, Italy and Spain, spanning acute and convalescent COVID-19.

Patients at the Seattle site were enrolled during active infection and followed longitudinally. After removal of 5 bases from V and 8 bases from J, the junction contained 10 bases not matched to a gene. CDR3 length: 15 residues. Germline CDR1 ENHRY, CDR2 SYGVKD. The V and J genes are TRBV10-3 and TRBJ2-1; 9 bases are a match to TRBD2. The sample consisted of peripheral blood. The TCR sequence derives from a woman in her twenties or thirties with COVID-19, enrolled during active disease. The CDR3 region is CAISLSGGHFDEQFF. DNA for the CDR3: TGTGCCATCAGTTTAAGCGGGGGGCATTTCGATGAGCAGTTCTTC.